This T cell receptor (beta chain) was captured in a study of graft-versus-host responses after intestinal transplantation (dated by TCRdb to 2020 to 2023). Study-level background: Recipients received multivisceral, liver-intestinal, or isolated intestinal transplants. Anti-thymocyte globulin induction was given to all recipients, followed by maintenance tacrolimus and steroids for 3 to 4 years. Instead of going to the commercial service, samples from a few later patients were sequenced in-house on an Illumina MiSeq and processed with MiXCR. Donor T cell macrochimerism was defined as a peak of at least 4% donor T cells among recipient peripheral blood mononuclear cells. Of the 20 to 25 intestinal transplant recipients enrolled in the cohort, one of whom was a retransplant, a few patients without pretransplant specimens were excluded. Alloreactive clones were identified by sequencing pre-transplant mixed lymphocyte reaction products and comparing these products with unstimulated pre-transplant donor and recipient T cells. Bulk TCR-beta CDR3 sequencing was used to track graft-versus-host and host-versus-graft alloreactive T cell clones in the graft, circulation and bone marrow after intestinal transplantation.

The investigation overall reported the following: Conclusions were limited by the relatively low number and heterogeneity of intestinal transplant patients. GvH clones were found in recipient bone marrow, and some of the GvH clones appeared earlier in ileal mucosa or blood, which is consistent with an intestinal mucosal origin. Early after transplant, declines in HvG clones were associated with peak levels of circulating GvH clones. In the allografts of patients with donor T cell macrochimerism, GvH to HvG T cell clonal ratios were high.

Library preparation was by the immunoSEQ multiplex PCR assay. High-throughput TCR-beta CDR3 sequencing of genomic DNA from most patients was performed by Adaptive Biotechnologies. In the original analysis: TCR sequencing data were retrieved from Adaptive's ImmunoSEQ software for some 19 patients, whereas a few other patients were processed with MiXCR and VDJtools. Because the origin of CDR3 nucleotide sequences shared between donor and recipient could not be assigned, those sequences were removed. Alloreactive clones required at least 2-fold expansion over unstimulated cells and minimum CFSE-low frequency of 0.002% (template counts) or 0.001% (read counts). Mappable clones were those detected in sequenced pre-transplant spleen, lymph node, or MLR CFSE-low populations of the donor or recipient. Cumulative frequency of alloreactive clones was calculated as a percentage of all sequences weighted by copy number. Not all clones reach the TCRdb copy of this immuneACCESS table, which keeps in-frame sequences only. Checked studies attribute under half of the gap to unresolved V genes and leave the rest unexplained. From that table come the V and J calls and clone size; the DNA was used to work out D and trimming. The sample contains roughly 25,000 clones, over 85% of them found a single time. The biggest ten clones account for 0.5% to 0.65% of the sample.

Concerning this clone: The antigen it binds to is not known. There are no base qualities to consult, and no much larger clone falls within one base.

Blood samples were collected up to 4 times in the first month after transplant and then at least monthly when available. Sequenced here: PBMCs, sampled 18 days after transplant. This receptor was obtained from a human patient who received an intestinal transplant, so some T cells may come from the graft donor.

The CDR3 protein: CASSLPRTGRNTEAFF. The nucleotides read TGTGCCAGCAGCCTTCCTCGGACAGGGAGGAACACTGAAGCTTTCTTT. Here the chain combines TRBV7-9 and TRBJ1-1, with 8 bases matching TRBD1. The CDR3 sequence holds 16 residues, the cysteine and phenylalanine included. The kept DNA is CDR3 alone, 48 bases in frame from the first base. Sequences SEHNR (CDR1) and FQNEAQ (CDR2) are obtained from the germline V gene (reference sequence). The germline V end is reduced by 5 bases and the J end by 1 base; junction bases left unmatched: 9.